Listed here are 24 T cell receptor beta chains from one sample, sequenced in a study of cytomegalovirus exposure and HLA in healthy donors. PCR employed 60 Vbeta and 13 Jbeta primers. Sequenced by immunoSEQ multiplex PCR; TCRdb stores in-frame clones only, minus some. The sample lists about 98,000 clones, 60% to 80% seen once, with about 1.2% in the top ten. Sequenced sample: PBMCs. The receptors here all came from a female donor in good health and CMV-seronegative.

Worth noting for this clone: One end of the junction is discordant with germline, which a read error may explain. In nucleotides, the CDR3 is TGTGCCAGCAGTCTATGGGCCTATGGCTACACCTTC. Its protein is CASSLWAYGYTF. This rearrangement joins TRBV28 to TRBJ1-2; D gene uncertain. CDR3 length: 12 residues. Per germline, CDR1 MDHEN and CDR2 SYDVKM.

This chain links TRBV11-2 with TRBJ2-7; D is unresolved. CDR1 is SGHAT and CDR2 is FQNNGV in the germline V gene. V shed 0 bases and J shed 3 bases, with 6 bases lying between them. This CDR3 has 13 amino acids. CDR3 nucleotide sequence: TGTGCCAGCAGCTTAGACCCCCACTACGAGCAGTACTTC. Residues: CASSLDPHYEQYF.

This rearrangement joins TRBV11-2 to TRBJ1-2, with D perhaps matching TRBD1 (5 bases). The V end was cut by 1 base, the J end by 2 bases, with 5 bases between. The length of the CDR3 is 13 residues. CDR1 and CDR2 (germline): SGHAT, FQNNGV. The CDR3 sequence: CASSLGTNYGYTF. CDR3 sequence (DNA): TGTGCCAGCAGCTTAGGGACAAACTATGGCTACACCTTC.

The chain combines TRBV2 with TRBJ2-4, with TRBD1 matching over 12 bases. CDR3 length: 14 residues. From germline, CDR1 is SNHLY and CDR2 FYNNEI. Trimming cost V 6 bases and J 9 bases; bases outside gene matches: 6. This chain's CDR3 is CASSRDRGLVIQYF. The DNA of the CDR3 is TGTGCCAGCAGCAGGGACAGGGGGCTTGTCATTCAGTACTTC.

This clone has a count of ten or more. J is TRBJ2-3 and V is TRBV6-1; TRBD1 aligns across 9 bases. The germline V gene encodes CDR1 MNHNS and CDR2 SASEGT. Trimming at V came to 5 bases and at J to 4 bases, leaving 7 bases not matched to a gene. The CDR3 is 15 amino acids. DNA for the CDR3: TGTGCCAGCAGTCTACGACAGGGGGTTCCAGATACGCAGTATTTT. This gives the protein CASSLRQGVPDTQYF.

This clone was seen once. The V and J genes are TRBV7-9 and TRBJ1-1; D might be TRBD1 (6 bases). Trimming pared 3 bases from V and 7 bases from J, leaving 18 bases between. This CDR3 spans 15 amino acids. Germline V gene data show CDR1 as SEHNR and CDR2 as FQNEAQ (reference sequence). The CDR3 loop is CASSLFSGGLNEAFF. For the CDR3, the DNA is TGTGCCAGCAGCTTGTTTTCCGGGGGGCTAAATGAAGCTTTCTTT.

This clone was seen more than once but under ten times. The chain employs TRBV21-1 and TRBJ2-5; TRBD1, the table's D call, was not compared with the DNA. TRBV21-1 is reported as a pseudogene. The CDR3 spans 14 residues. The CDR3: CASSNSTGLETQYF. In DNA, the CDR3 is TGTGCCAGCAGCAATAGTACAGGGCTGGAGACCCAGTACTTC.

This chain joins TRBV29-1 and TRBJ2-3; 13 bases line up with TRBD2. Losses at the gene ends were 4 bases for V and 7 bases for J; bases not matched to a gene: 2. Germline CDR1 reads SQVTM; CDR2 reads ANQGSEA. The CDR3 loop spans 13 amino acids. CDR3 region: CSVGTSGRHTQYF. The DNA for the CDR3 is TGCAGCGTTGGGACTAGCGGGAGACATACGCAGTATTTT.

CDR3 loop: CASSLDGTSGADTQYF. The DNA of the CDR3 is TGCGCCAGCAGCTTGGATGGGACTAGCGGGGCAGATACGCAGTATTTT. This sequence joins TRBV5-1 and TRBJ2-3; 13 nucleotides align to TRBD2. This CDR3 contains 16 residues. Germline V gene sequence: CDR1 SGHRS, CDR2 YFSETQ. V gave up 0 bases and J gave up 4 bases; unmatched junction bases: 2.

CDR3 residues: CASSSGTGMNTEAFF. Written as DNA, the CDR3 is TGTGCCAGCAGTTCGGGGACAGGGATGAACACTGAAGCTTTCTTT. The chain links TRBV27 to TRBJ1-1, with 9 bases identical to TRBD1. V was pared by 4 bases and J by 0 bases, with 3 bases of the junction left unmatched. Germline V gene lookup returns CDR1 MNHEY and CDR2 SMNVEV (reference sequence). The CDR3 extends over 15 amino acids.

This clone was picked up a small number of times. The rearrangement links TRBV9 to TRBJ2-7, with no clear D. V gave up 0 bases and J gave up 2 bases, with 6 bases separating them. Germline V gene sequence: CDR1 SGDLS, CDR2 YYNGEE. This CDR3 spans 13 amino acids. The DNA of the CDR3 is TGTGCCAGCAGCGTAGACAGCCCCTACGAGCAGTACTTC. It translates to CASSVDSPYEQYF. Looking up the rest from reference TRBV9 and TRBJ2-7 gives the full variable domain: DSGVTQTPKHLITATGQRVTLRCSPRSGDLSVYWYQQSLDQGLQFLIQYYNGEERAKGNILERFSAQQFPDLHSELNLSSLELGDSALYFCASSVDSPYEQYFGPGTRLTVT.

This sequence joins TRBV6-5 and TRBJ1-2; D is perhaps TRBD1 (5 bases). From germline, CDR1 is MNHEY and CDR2 SVGAGI. The germline V and J ends were trimmed by 5 bases and 4 bases, with 11 bases remaining between them. The CDR3 sequence is 13 residues long. As DNA, the CDR3 is TGTGCCAGCAGTCCCCTCAGGGTCTATGGCTACACCTTC. Translated, it gives CASSPLRVYGYTF.

The chain links TRBV10-3 to TRBJ2-7, with TRBD2 matching over 10 bases. Germline V gene lookup returns CDR1 ENHRY and CDR2 SYGVKD. J lost 2 bases, V lost 3 bases, and 1 base had no gene match. The CDR3 has 14 residues. The DNA for the CDR3 is TGTGCCATCAGTGATAGCGGGAGGCCCTACGAGCAGTACTTC. As protein: CAISDSGRPYEQYF.

This chain connects TRBV15 to TRBJ2-7; 8 positions agree with TRBD1. Trimming took 4 bases from V and 3 from J; bases not matched to a gene: 11. From germline, CDR1 is LNHNV and CDR2 YYDKDF (reference sequence). CDR3 length equals 16 residues. The CDR3 DNA reads as TGTGCCACCAGCAAAGAACCAACCGGACAGGGCTACGAGCAGTACTTC. Encoded protein: CATSKEPTGQGYEQYF.

The rearrangement joins TRBV7-9 to TRBJ2-3, with D uncertain. Trimming took 5 bases from V and 0 from J, leaving 3 bases between them. This CDR3 contains 12 residues. Germline-derived CDR1 and CDR2 are SEHNR and FQNEAQ (reference sequence). The CDR3: CASSRSTDTQYF. CDR3 DNA sequence: TGTGCCAGCAGCCGGAGCACAGATACGCAGTATTTT.

This chain connects TRBV27 to TRBJ2-1, with D possibly matching TRBD1 (7 bases). This CDR3 is 14 amino acids long. CDR1 MNHEY and CDR2 SMNVEV come from the germline V gene (reference sequence). CDR3 residues: CATRGEPSYNEQFF. The CDR3, as DNA: TGTGCGACCAGGGGGGAGCCCTCCTACAATGAGCAGTTCTTC.

The chain couples TRBV4-1 to TRBJ1-1; no clear D. Germline V gene lookup returns CDR1 MGHRA and CDR2 YSYEKL. The CDR3 is 13 residues long. The V end lost 0 bases, the J end lost 2 bases, and 4 bases lay between the germline ends. Written as DNA, the CDR3 is TGCGCCAGCAGCCAAGATATTAACACTGAAGCTTTCTTT. Translated, it gives CASSQDINTEAFF.

The chain has TRBV19 and TRBJ2-5; D might be TRBD1 (6 bases). This CDR3 is 13 amino acids long. Germline V gives CDR1 LNHDA, CDR2 SQIVND (reference sequence). Trimming took off 1 base at V and 5 bases at J, with 8 bases between the two ends. CDR3 in DNA: TGTGCCAGTAGTATAGGGGGGCTGGAGACCCAGTACTTC. Its translation is CASSIGGLETQYF.

The CDR3 region is CASSISGIDTQYF. The CDR3 nucleotides are TGTGCCAGTAGTATTTCCGGGATTGATACGCAGTATTTT. The chain has TRBV19 and TRBJ2-3; perhaps TRBD2 as D (5 bases). CDR1 is LNHDA and CDR2 is SQIVND in the germline V gene (reference sequence). The CDR3 contains 13 residues. Trimming pared 3 bases from V and 6 bases from J, leaving 10 bases between.

The chain links TRBV29-1 to TRBJ2-3; 11 nucleotides agree with TRBD1. After removal of 4 bases from V and 10 bases from J, the junction contained 7 bases not matched to a gene. The germline CDR1 and CDR2 sequences are SQVTM and ANQGSEA. The CDR3 is 13 amino acids. CDR3 in amino acids: CSVGGGQGVPQYF. The CDR3 DNA reads as TGCAGCGTTGGTGGGGGACAGGGGGTTCCGCAGTATTTT.

CDR3 region: CASSPRNTEAFF. The CDR3 coding sequence is TGTGCCAGCAGTCCCCGGAACACTGAAGCTTTCTTT. V and J are TRBV6-5 and TRBJ1-1; D is unclear. V was shortened by 5 bases and J by 1 base, with 5 bases between the two germline ends. Germline V lookup: CDR1 MNHEY, CDR2 SVGAGI. CDR3 size: 12 residues.

The chain is built from TRBV6-1 and TRBJ2-1; 9 positions match TRBD1. The CDR3 has 14 residues. The V gene's germline CDR1 is MNHNS and CDR2 SASEGT. Losses at the gene ends were 6 bases for V and 5 bases for J; bases not matched to a gene: 5. Written as DNA, the CDR3 is TGTGCCAGCAGAGTGGACAGGGGAAACAATGAGCAGTTCTTC. This codes for CASRVDRGNNEQFF.

In regard to this clone: The junction departs from the called germline gene at one end, perhaps through a read error. V is TRBV4-1 and J is TRBJ1-3; the match to TRBD1 covers 7 bases. The CDR3 contains 18 residues. Germline V CDR1 and CDR2: MGHRA, YSYEKL. The CDR3 nucleotides read TGCGCCAACAGCCAAGCCCCCCCACAGGGGAGCTCTGGAAACACCATATATTTT. The encoded protein is CANSQAPPQGSSGNTIYF.

The chain recombines TRBV5-1 with TRBJ2-7; D may be TRBD1 (6 bases). The germline V gene encodes CDR1 SGHRS and CDR2 YFSETQ. V shed 4 bases and J shed 2 bases, with 16 bases lying between them. This CDR3 is built from 15 residues. The CDR3 region has the DNA TGCGCCAGCAGCGCGGAACAGGGACGGCCCTACGAGCAGTACTTC. This sequence encodes CASSAEQGRPYEQYF.